One and the same sample provided the 10 T cell receptor beta chains below, sequenced in a study of cytomegalovirus exposure and HLA in healthy donors (dated by TCRdb to about 2017). Library creation used the immunoSEQ multiplex PCR assay. For the multiplex PCR, a mixture combining 60 forward primers for TCR Vbeta segments and 13 reverse primers for TCR Jbeta segments was used. Not all clones reach the TCRdb copy of this immuneACCESS table, which keeps in-frame sequences only. Checked studies attribute under half of the gap to unresolved V genes and leave the rest unexplained. The sample contains about 120,000 clones, about 76% of them found a single time. About 3.9% of the sample lies in the top ten. The sequenced sample was PBMCs. These receptors were obtained from a woman aged 25 to 39 in good health and CMV-seronegative.

The chain carries TRBV5-6 and TRBJ1-2, with D hard to call. Trimming took off 4 bases at V and 4 bases at J, with 11 bases between the two ends. There are 13 residues in the CDR3. Germline V CDR1 and CDR2: SGHDT, YYEEEE. The DNA for the CDR3 is TGTGCCAGCAGCGTCGGGAGCTTCTATGGCTACACCTTC. Translated: CASSVGSFYGYTF. Filled out from reference TRBV5-6 and TRBJ1-2, the complete variable domain reads DAGVTQSPTHLIKTRGQQVTLRCSPKSGHDTVSWYQQALGQGPQFIFQYYEEEERQRGNFPDRFSGHQFPNYSSELNVNALLLGDSALYLCASSVGSFYGYTFGSGTRLTVV.

The chain joins TRBV27 to TRBJ1-5; a possible D gene is TRBD1 (6 bases). The germline gives CDR1 MNHEY, CDR2 SMNVEV (reference sequence). Deletions cut 2 bases from V and 4 bases from J, with 9 bases between. This CDR3 is 14 amino acids long. The CDR3 bases are TGTGCCAGCAGTTTAAAGGGGGATAATCAGCCCCAGCATTTT. Residues: CASSLKGDNQPQHF.

This chain connects TRBV10-3 to TRBJ2-5, with a weak D call TRBD1 (6 bases). This CDR3 is 14 amino acids long. The V gene's germline CDR1 is ENHRY and CDR2 SYGVKD. V lost 0 bases, J lost 5 bases, and 10 bases lay in between. DNA for the CDR3: TGTGCCATCAGTGAGTCGCCCAGGGGTGAGACCCAGTACTTC. Residues: CAISESPRGETQYF.

Worth noting for this clone: The conserved phenylalanine or tryptophan normally closing the CDR3 is absent here, so this likely arose from a read error. This chain uses TRBV18 with TRBJ1-6, with 7 bases that match TRBD1. The V and J ends lost 6 bases and 8 bases, in that order; junction bases with no gene match: 10. CDR3 length: 15 amino acids. Looked up from germline, CDR1 is KGHSH and CDR2 is LQKENI. The CDR3 is CASSLTGRFDSPLHI. The CDR3 coding sequence is TGTGCCAGCTCGCTGACAGGGAGGTTCGATTCACCCCTCCACATT.

The chain carries TRBV5-1 and TRBJ2-3; TRBD2 matches 10 bases. The CDR3 is 14 residues long. Germline lookup yields CDR1 SGHRS and CDR2 YFSETQ. The J segment lost 6 bases and the V segment lost 4 bases, leaving 5 bases of the junction unmatched. The CDR3 DNA follows: TGCGCCAGCAGCACCCTGGGACTAGCGGATACGCAGTATTTT. Its protein product is CASSTLGLADTQYF.

The rearrangement uses TRBV6-5 and TRBJ2-4, with D possibly TRBD1 on 6 matching bases. This CDR3 contains 15 residues. Germline loops: CDR1 MNHEY, CDR2 SVGAGI. Trimming took off 3 bases at V and 7 bases at J, with 16 bases between the two ends. The CDR3 spells CASSYIGQSENIQYF. In DNA, the CDR3 is TGTGCCAGCAGTTATATCGGACAGTCGGAGAACATTCAGTACTTC.

The sample holds a few counts of this clone. The chain uses TRBV4-1 and TRBJ1-5, with a weak D call TRBD1 (5 bases). The germline V gene has CDR1 MGHRA and CDR2 YSYEKL. The V and J ends lost 5 bases and 2 bases respectively, with 10 bases between them. The CDR3 extends over 14 amino acids. As DNA, the CDR3 is TGCGCCAGCAGCGATATAGGGGGCAATCAGCCCCAGCATTTT. It specifies CASSDIGGNQPQHF.

J is TRBJ2-1 and V is TRBV5-1; 10 bases are shared with TRBD1. Looked up from germline, CDR1 is SGHRS and CDR2 is YFSETQ. The V gene end was trimmed by 7 bases and the J gene end by 7 bases; junction bases not matched to a gene: 11. The CDR3 extends over 15 amino acids. CDR3 in DNA: TGCGCCAGCCACACCGGGACAGGGGTGATGAATGAGCAGTTCTTC. Protein sequence: CASHTGTGVMNEQFF.

The chain uses TRBV4-1 and TRBJ2-1; TRBD1 aligns across 8 bases. With V trimmed by 4 bases and J by 2 bases, 4 bases remained unmatched. This CDR3 region has 15 residues. Germline V CDR1 and CDR2: MGHRA, YSYEKL. The CDR3 region has the DNA TGCGCCAGCAGCCGTGGACAGGGCCCCTACAATGAGCAGTTCTTC. Its translation: CASSRGQGPYNEQFF.

This clone was detected only a few times. The chain links TRBV10-3 to TRBJ2-7; 7 bases fit TRBD2. This CDR3 is 14 amino acids long. Germline V gene sequence: CDR1 ENHRY, CDR2 SYGVKD. Trimming took 10 bases from V and 2 from J; bases not matched to a gene: 11. DNA of the CDR3: TGTGCCACCCAAGGCGGGAGTCGGACCTACGAGCAGTACTTC. Translating gives CATQGGSRTYEQYF.